This T cell receptor beta chain was captured by sequencing in a study of CD8+ T cells in alopecia areata. Study-level findings and limits: Greater clonality was observed in lesional scalp samples, especially alopecia totalis/universalis, versus normal scalp.

The germline gives CDR1 MNHEY, CDR2 SMNVEV (reference sequence). V shed 5 bases and J shed 7 bases, with 18 bases lying between them. CDR3 size: 16 residues. As the sequencing template, cDNA was produced by extracting RNA and reverse transcribing it. The table came from immunoSEQ multiplex PCR; TCRdb's copy has only in-frame clones and leaves some out. The table includes tens of thousands of clones, roughly two fifths detected once. Note on this clone: What it recognizes is unknown.

The rearrangement joins TRBV27 to TRBJ1-6; D unclear. Sequences were obtained from NKG2D-low CD8+ T cells sorted from blood. The receptor's source is a human donor with alopecia areata. In DNA, the CDR3 is TGTGCCAGCAGTCCCTCAGGAGGGTGGGAGAATTCACCCCTCCACTTT. Amino acid sequence: CASSPSGGWENSPLHF.